This T cell receptor beta chain emerged from a study of response to subunit inactivated influenza vaccine. Each CDR3 protein gets one entry after TCRdb re-called the RT-PCR reads with MiXCR. The table lists about 650,000 distinct CDR3 sequences, 13% to 15% of them singletons. Trimming left V 6 bases short and J 1 base short, with 15 bases between. The CDR3 loop spans 15 amino acids. Germline CDR1 reads MNHNS; CDR2 reads SASEGT. The V and J genes are TRBV6-1 and TRBJ2-5; the D gene is possibly TRBD2 (6 bases). Sequencing used PBMCs from blood, obtained 14 to 15 days before vaccination. The receptor was isolated from a man between 45 and 60 years old who received an inactivated influenza vaccine. The CDR3 bases are TGTGCCAGCAGCCTGTGGAGGGAACCCCAAGAGACCCAGTACTTC. Its translation is CASSLWREPQETQYF.